Presented here are 26 T cell receptor beta chains from one specimen sequenced in a study of CD8+ T cells in alopecia areata. Sequencing templates came from extracted RNA that was reverse transcribed into cDNA. Profiling relied on immunoSEQ multiplex PCR, and the TCRdb table lists in-frame clones only, not all of them. Of 140,000 to 150,000 clones in the sample, about 51% were seen once. The sample was CD4+ T cells sorted from blood, taken at week 0. The receptors shown here come from a human donor with alopecia areata.

The rearrangement links TRBV5-4 to TRBJ2-2; D ambiguous. The CDR3 consists of 14 residues. The germline CDR1 and CDR2 sequences are SGHNT and YYREEE (reference sequence). Trimming left V 4 bases short and J 2 bases short, with 9 bases between. The CDR3 loop is CASSGRRNTGELFF. As DNA, the CDR3 is TGTGCCAGCAGCGGTCGCCGTAACACCGGGGAGCTGTTTTTT.

This clone came up a few times. The chain is built from TRBV5-1 and TRBJ2-1; D gene ambiguous. V was clipped by 3 bases and J by 3 bases, with 10 bases between them. The CDR3 is 14 amino acids. From germline, CDR1 is SGHRS and CDR2 YFSETQ. In DNA, the CDR3 is TGCGCCAGCAGCTCGGACGGATACTACAATGAGCAGTTCTTC. Its protein is CASSSDGYYNEQFF. Together with reference TRBV5-1 and TRBJ2-1, the CDR3 gives the full variable domain: KAGVTQTPRYLIKTRGQQVTLSCSPISGHRSVSWYQQTPGQGLQFLFEYFSETQRNKGNFPGRFSGRQFSNSRSEMNVSTLELGDSALYLCASSSDGYYNEQFFGPGTRLTVL.

This clone was seen more than once but under ten times. Additional DNA sequences in this sample encode the identical CDR3. The chain links TRBV30 to TRBJ1-5; no reliable D call. Germline V gene sequence: CDR1 GTSNPN, CDR2 SVGIG (reference sequence). The CDR3 is 13 residues long. The germline V and J ends were trimmed by 0 bases and 4 bases, with 7 bases remaining between them. CDR3 DNA sequence: TGTGCCTGGAGTGTACAAGGGAATCAGCCCCAGCATTTT. Translating gives CAWSVQGNQPQHF.

The V and J genes are TRBV30 and TRBJ1-4; possible D gene TRBD1, 5 bases. Germline CDR1 reads GTSNPN; CDR2 reads SVGIG (reference sequence). Trimming shortened V by 7 bases and J by 5 bases, and 11 bases separated the two germline ends. The CDR3 is 12 amino acids. CDR3 nucleotide sequence: TGTGCCTACGGGACGGGGAATGAAAAACTGTTTTTT. Translated: CAYGTGNEKLFF.

This chain joins TRBV7-3 and TRBJ2-1; TRBD2 matches 10 bases. V dropped 4 bases and J dropped 4; count of bases not matched to a gene: 4. Germline V CDR1 and CDR2: SGHTA, FQGTGA. This CDR3 is 15 amino acids long. CDR3 in DNA: TGTGCCAGCAGCTCCGGGACTAGCGTTTACAATGAGCAGTTCTTC. Translation: CASSSGTSVYNEQFF.

CDR3 nucleotides: TGTGCCCCGCTCGGGGGGCGGGGGGAGACCCAGTACTTC. This translates into CAPLGGRGETQYF. The chain recombines TRBV2 with TRBJ2-5; D might be TRBD2 (7 bases). The germline V gene encodes CDR1 SNHLY and CDR2 FYNNEI. The CDR3 covers 13 residues. Trimming removed 11 bases from V and 5 bases from J, with 18 bases in between.

The chain recombines TRBV6-6 with TRBJ2-3; D ambiguous. The CDR3 has 14 amino acids. Trimming removed 2 bases from V and 4 bases from J, with 10 bases in between. Germline assignment: CDR1 MNHNY and CDR2 SVGAGI (reference sequence). The CDR3 DNA follows: TGTGCCAGCAGTTACGGGCTAGACCCAGATACGCAGTATTTT. Its translation is CASSYGLDPDTQYF.

The CDR3 DNA reads as TGTGCCAGCACCCCCTACGGGGAGCTGTTTTTT. It specifies CASTPYGELFF. The chain links TRBV11-2 to TRBJ2-2; unclear D gene. Germline CDR1 SGHAT, CDR2 FQNNGV. The CDR3 runs 11 residues. Deletions cut 7 bases from V and 7 bases from J, with 7 bases between.

The chain is built from TRBV5-1 and TRBJ2-1; D possibly matches TRBD1 or TRBD2 (5 bases each). The CDR3 has 12 residues. Germline CDR1 and CDR2: SGHRS and YFSETQ. V gave up 2 bases and J gave up 10 bases, with 10 bases separating them. The CDR3 protein is CASSLSGAEQFF. CDR3 bases: TGCGCCAGCAGCTTATCCGGGGCAGAGCAGTTCTTC.

CDR3 residues: CASSLDRGTDTQYF. CDR3 sequence (DNA): TGTGCCAGCAGCTTAGACAGGGGCACAGATACGCAGTATTTT. The chain combines TRBV7-8 with TRBJ2-3; D possibly corresponds to TRBD1 (6 bases). The CDR3 totals 14 residues. Germline assignment: CDR1 SGHVS and CDR2 FQNEAQ. Trimming left V 1 base short and J 1 base short, with 6 bases between.

Only a few counts were recorded for this clone. The chain couples TRBV4-3 to TRBJ2-7, with D possibly matching TRBD1 (5 bases). Germline V gene data show CDR1 as LGHNA and CDR2 as YSLEER. The CDR3 is 15 residues long. The V end was cut by 4 bases, the J end by 6 bases, with 19 bases between. Written as DNA, the CDR3 is TGCGCCAGCAGCCCTCGACGAACCTATGACAGCGAGCAGTACTTC. Its translation: CASSPRRTYDSEQYF.

The V call is TRBV30, the J call TRBJ1-2; D may be TRBD1 (6 bases). Trimming shortened V by 1 base and J by 6 bases, and 9 bases separated the two germline ends. The length of the CDR3 is 12 residues. The germline gives CDR1 GTSNPN, CDR2 SVGIG (reference sequence). The CDR3 DNA reads as TGTGCCTGGAGTGCGCGGACAGATGGCTACACCTTC. This translates into CAWSARTDGYTF.

This chain joins TRBV2 and TRBJ2-1; 8 positions match TRBD1. The germline CDR1 and CDR2 sequences are SNHLY and FYNNEI. This CDR3 comprises 15 residues. The ends lost 7 bases at V and 5 bases at J; junction bases unmatched: 10. For the CDR3, the DNA is TGTGCCAGCAAAGGGGGACAGGCGATAAACAATGAGCAGTTCTTC. Translating it yields CASKGGQAINNEQFF.

The chain recombines TRBV15 with TRBJ2-7; no definite D call. V lost 1 base to trimming and J lost 5 bases, with 12 bases between them. CDR3 length equals 14 residues. Germline lookup yields CDR1 LNHNV and CDR2 YYDKDF (reference sequence). The chain's CDR3 is CATSRVTPGHEQYF. As DNA, the CDR3 is TGTGCCACCAGCAGAGTGACCCCTGGCCACGAGCAGTACTTC.

This chain joins TRBV29-1 and TRBJ1-3, with a possible D match to TRBD1 (6 bases). The CDR3 totals 14 residues. Trimming took off 6 bases at V and 2 bases at J, with 14 bases between the two ends. The germline V gene has CDR1 SQVTM and CDR2 ANQGSEA. This CDR3 is CSVGAGLPGNTIYF. The DNA of the CDR3 is TGCAGCGTGGGGGCAGGTTTACCTGGAAACACCATATATTTT.

This chain connects TRBV2 to TRBJ1-2; TRBD1 aligns across 10 bases. The CDR3 runs 12 residues. Germline-derived CDR1 and CDR2 are SNHLY and FYNNEI. After removal of 4 bases from V and 7 bases from J, the junction contained 0 bases not matched to a gene. CDR3 sequence: CASSGTGGGYTF. CDR3 sequence (DNA): TGTGCCAGCAGTGGGACAGGGGGTGGCTACACCTTC.

This chain joins TRBV9 and TRBJ2-7; D unclear. In germline, CDR1 is SGDLS, CDR2 YYNGEE. The CDR3 covers 13 residues. V lost 4 bases and J lost 4, with 12 bases in between. CDR3 region: CASSRGQGYEQYF. The CDR3 DNA follows: TGTGCCAGCAGCCGAGGCCAAGGATACGAGCAGTACTTC. Combining the CDR3 with reference TRBV9 and TRBJ2-7 gives the whole variable domain DSGVTQTPKHLITATGQRVTLRCSPRSGDLSVYWYQQSLDQGLQFLIQYYNGEERAKGNILERFSAQQFPDLHSELNLSSLELGDSALYFCASSRGQGYEQYFGPGTRLTVT.

The gene calls are TRBV4-1 and TRBJ2-1; D not certain. V shed 0 bases and J shed 3 bases, with 21 bases lying between them. CDR1 and CDR2 from the germline V gene are MGHRA and YSYEKL. The CDR3 extends over 19 amino acids. The CDR3 sequence is CASSQEGLGYQTFYNEQFF. Written as DNA, the CDR3 is TGCGCCAGCAGCCAAGAAGGGTTGGGGTACCAGACATTCTACAATGAGCAGTTCTTC.

There are a few counts of this clone. The rearrangement links TRBV30 to TRBJ2-7; 9 bases are a match to TRBD1. V dropped 2 bases and J dropped 6; count of bases not matched to a gene: 8. In germline, CDR1 is GTSNPN, CDR2 SVGIG (reference sequence). The CDR3 runs 14 residues. CDR3 nucleotide sequence: TGTGCCTGGAGTTTGGGACAGGGCCTCACCGAGCAGTACTTC. Protein product: CAWSLGQGLTEQYF.

This clone has a handful of counts. The chain employs TRBV13 and TRBJ1-5; D is perhaps TRBD1 (6 bases). This CDR3 has 16 residues. The V and J ends lost 0 bases and 2 bases respectively, with 11 bases between them. Germline CDR1 reads PRHDT; CDR2 reads FYEKMQ (reference sequence). CDR3 in DNA: TGTGCCAGCAGCTTAGGTGGGTACAGGGGCAATCAGCCCCAGCATTTT. It specifies CASSLGGYRGNQPQHF. The full variable domain, with the rest looked up from reference TRBV13 and TRBJ1-5, is AAGVIQSPRHLIKEKRETATLKCYPIPRHDTVYWYQQGPGQDPQFLISFYEKMQSDKGSIPDRFSAQQFSDYHSELNMSSLELGDSALYFCASSLGGYRGNQPQHFGDGTRLSIL.

The CDR3 DNA reads as TGTGCCAGCAGCCAAGATGTCCATGAGCAGTTCTTC. Translation gives CASSQDVHEQFF. The chain is built from TRBV4-2 and TRBJ2-1; D remains unclear. V shed 0 bases and J shed 8 bases, with 5 bases lying between them. This CDR3 has 12 amino acids. Germline loops: CDR1 LGHNA, CDR2 YNFKEQ.

The V gene is TRBV30, the J gene TRBJ2-2; weak D call: TRBD1 (6 bases). Germline loops: CDR1 GTSNPN, CDR2 SVGIG (reference sequence). Trimming took 8 bases from V and 4 from J, leaving 17 bases between them. The CDR3 has 14 amino acids. The chain's CDR3 is CARQGRPGTGELFF. The CDR3 DNA follows: TGTGCCAGGCAGGGGCGCCCGGGCACCGGGGAGCTGTTTTTT.

The V and J genes are TRBV25-1 and TRBJ2-3, with a weak D call TRBD2 (5 bases). V dropped 8 bases and J dropped 8 bases, with 11 bases sitting between them. Germline V gene lookup returns CDR1 MGHDK and CDR2 SYGVNS. The length of the CDR3 is 11 residues. The CDR3 region is CASSSQTTQYF. DNA for the CDR3: TGTGCCAGCTCTAGCCAGACTACGCAGTATTTT.

The DNA for the CDR3 is TGTGCCAGCAGCCCTAAGACTAGCATGGAGACCCAGTACTTC. Translation: CASSPKTSMETQYF. V gene TRBV7-2 combines with J gene TRBJ2-5; TRBD2 matches at 7 bases. The CDR3 totals 14 residues. Germline assignment: CDR1 SGHTA and CDR2 FQGNSA. Germline trimming cut 5 bases from V and 5 bases from J; bases unmatched to any gene: 8.

The J gene is TRBJ2-1, the V gene TRBV11-2; D tentatively fits TRBD1 or TRBD2 (5 bases each). The germline gives CDR1 SGHAT, CDR2 FQNNGV. Trimming left V 3 bases short and J 5 bases short, with 11 bases between. The CDR3 length is 14 residues. The CDR3: CASSFTGRDNEQFF. The CDR3 coding sequence is TGTGCCAGCAGCTTTACGGGACGGGACAATGAGCAGTTCTTC.

This clone was counted once. This rearrangement joins TRBV25-1 to TRBJ2-3, with 10 positions matching TRBD2. The CDR3 extends over 16 amino acids. CDR1 MGHDK and CDR2 SYGVNS come from the germline V gene. V shed 2 bases, J shed 2 bases, and the junction held 4 bases outside the gene matches. The CDR3 DNA reads TGTGCCAGCAGTGAACAACTAGCGGGGCACACAGATACGCAGTATTTT. Its translation is CASSEQLAGHTDTQYF.